This passage covers 5 T cell receptor beta chains from one sample sequenced in a study of T-cell memory formation after mild COVID-19. TCRdb ran MiXCR on the 5' RACE reads and lists one entry per CDR3 protein. The data contain under 85,000 distinct CDR3 sequences, over 11% of them singletons. Sequenced input: PBMCs or a T cell subset sorted from them (not recorded which). These receptors came from an adult woman who had mild COVID-19 (a few samples of this study predate the infection). Cell type and time point are not known.

This clonotype was detected many times. The chain joins TRBV7-9 to TRBJ2-2; no clear D gene. This CDR3 spans 13 amino acids. The V gene lost 1 base and the J gene lost 1 base, with 1 base spanning the gap. Germline loops: CDR1 SEHNR, CDR2 FQNEAQ (reference sequence). The CDR3 spells CASSLENTGELFF. In DNA form, the CDR3 reads TGTGCCAGCAGCTTAGAGAACACCGGGGAGCTGTTTTTT.

This chain uses TRBV29-1 with TRBJ2-2; 7 nucleotides line up with TRBD2. This CDR3 is 14 amino acids long. The V gene's germline CDR1 is SQVTM and CDR2 ANQGSEA. The ends lost 5 bases at V and 0 bases at J; junction bases unmatched: 3. The CDR3 coding sequence is TGCAGCGTTTGGACTAGAGCGAACACCGGGGAGCTGTTTTTT. It codes for CSVWTRANTGELFF.

V gene TRBV6-5 combines with J gene TRBJ2-3; no reliable D call. This CDR3 comprises 14 residues. V was pared by 5 bases and J by 2 bases, with 11 bases between. The germline CDR1 and CDR2 sequences are MNHEY and SVGAGI. This CDR3 reads CASSLRTITDTQYF. As DNA, the CDR3 is TGTGCCAGCAGTCTCAGGACGATCACAGATACGCAGTATTTT.

This clonotype was seen at least ten times. V usage is TRBV23-1 and J usage is TRBJ2-1, with D uncertain. TRBV23-1 is sorted into the ORF group, with uncertain function. The V end was cut by 3 bases, the J end by 3 bases, with 15 bases between. The CDR3 is 16 amino acids. The CDR3 DNA reads as TGCGCCAGCAGTCACTCCGAGAAGACTGGCTACAATGAGCAGTTCTTC. Translation gives CASSHSEKTGYNEQFF.

The sample holds a few counts of this clonotype. The rearrangement links TRBV3-1 to TRBJ2-1, with TRBD1 matching over 7 bases. The CDR3 contains 17 residues. V trimming: 0 bases; J trimming: 8 bases; junction bases outside the gene matches: 13. The germline V gene has CDR1 LGHDT and CDR2 YNNKEL (reference sequence). The CDR3 here is CASSQDSNRGPFYEQFF. The CDR3 coding sequence is TGTGCCAGCAGCCAAGATAGTAACAGGGGACCCTTCTATGAGCAGTTCTTC.